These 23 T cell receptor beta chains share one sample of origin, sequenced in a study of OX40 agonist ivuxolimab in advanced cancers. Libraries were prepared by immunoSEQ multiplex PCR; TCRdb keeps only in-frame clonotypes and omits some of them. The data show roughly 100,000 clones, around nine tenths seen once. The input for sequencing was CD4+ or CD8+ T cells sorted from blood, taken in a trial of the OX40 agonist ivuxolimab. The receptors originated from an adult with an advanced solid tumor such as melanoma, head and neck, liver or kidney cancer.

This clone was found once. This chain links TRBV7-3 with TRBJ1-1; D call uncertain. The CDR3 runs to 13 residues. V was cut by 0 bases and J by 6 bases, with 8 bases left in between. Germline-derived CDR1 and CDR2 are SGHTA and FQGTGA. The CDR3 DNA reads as TGTGCCAGCAGCTTAACCAAGACGGCTGAAGCTTTCTTT. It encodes CASSLTKTAEAFF.

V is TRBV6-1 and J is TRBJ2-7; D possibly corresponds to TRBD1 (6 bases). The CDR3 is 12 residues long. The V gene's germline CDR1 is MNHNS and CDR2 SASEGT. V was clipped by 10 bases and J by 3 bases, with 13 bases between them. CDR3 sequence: CATTVGGYEQYF. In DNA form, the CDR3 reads TGTGCCACCACAGTAGGGGGCTACGAGCAGTACTTC.

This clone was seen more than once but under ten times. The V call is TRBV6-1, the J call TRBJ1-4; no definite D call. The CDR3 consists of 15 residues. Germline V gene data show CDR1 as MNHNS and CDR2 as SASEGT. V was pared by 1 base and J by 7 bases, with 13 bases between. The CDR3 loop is CASSEDGRMGEKLFF. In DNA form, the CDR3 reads TGTGCCAGCAGTGAAGACGGGCGGATGGGTGAAAAACTGTTTTTT.

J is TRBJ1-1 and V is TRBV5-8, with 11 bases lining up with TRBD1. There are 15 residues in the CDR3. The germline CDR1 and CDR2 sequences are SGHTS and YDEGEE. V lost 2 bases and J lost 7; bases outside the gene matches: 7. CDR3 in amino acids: CASSFRTGGVGEAFF. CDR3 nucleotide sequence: TGTGCCAGCAGCTTCCGGACAGGGGGCGTCGGTGAAGCTTTCTTT.

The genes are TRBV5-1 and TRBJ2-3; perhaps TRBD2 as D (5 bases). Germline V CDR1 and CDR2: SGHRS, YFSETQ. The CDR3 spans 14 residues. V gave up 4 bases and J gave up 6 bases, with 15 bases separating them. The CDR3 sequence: CASSPGGDQDTQYF. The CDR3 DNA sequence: TGCGCCAGCAGCCCTGGAGGCGACCAGGATACGCAGTATTTT.

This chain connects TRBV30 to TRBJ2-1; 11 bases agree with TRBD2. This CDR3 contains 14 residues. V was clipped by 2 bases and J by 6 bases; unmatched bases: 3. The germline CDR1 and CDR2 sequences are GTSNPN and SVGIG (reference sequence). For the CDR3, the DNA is TGTGCCTGGAGTAGGCTAGCGGGGGGCAATGAGCAGTTCTTC. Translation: CAWSRLAGGNEQFF. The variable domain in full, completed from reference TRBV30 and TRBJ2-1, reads SQTIHQWPATLVQPVGSPLSLECTVEGTSNPNLYWYRQAAGRGLQLLFYSVGIGQISSEVPQNLSASRPQDRQFILSSKKLLLSDSGFYLCAWSRLAGGNEQFFGPGTRLTVL.

CDR3 loop: CASSGQESLPYEQYF. The CDR3 DNA reads TGCGCCAGCAGCGGACAGGAATCCCTACCCTACGAGCAGTACTTC. This sequence joins TRBV4-3 and TRBJ2-7, with 7 nucleotides matching TRBD1. Germline V gene sequence: CDR1 LGHNA, CDR2 YSLEER. This CDR3 has 15 amino acids. Trimming took 5 bases from V and 2 from J; bases not matched to a gene: 9.

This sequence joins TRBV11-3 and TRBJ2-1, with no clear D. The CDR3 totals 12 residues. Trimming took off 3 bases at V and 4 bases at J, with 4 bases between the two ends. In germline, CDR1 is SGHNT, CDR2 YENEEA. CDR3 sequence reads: CASSFSYNEQFF. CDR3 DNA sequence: TGTGCCAGCAGCTTCTCGTACAATGAGCAGTTCTTC.

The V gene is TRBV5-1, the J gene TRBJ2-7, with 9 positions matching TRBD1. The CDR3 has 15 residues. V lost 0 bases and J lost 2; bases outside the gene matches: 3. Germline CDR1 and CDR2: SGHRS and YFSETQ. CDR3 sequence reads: CASSLEGTGTYEQYF. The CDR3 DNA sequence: TGCGCCAGCAGCTTGGAAGGGACAGGGACCTACGAGCAGTACTTC.

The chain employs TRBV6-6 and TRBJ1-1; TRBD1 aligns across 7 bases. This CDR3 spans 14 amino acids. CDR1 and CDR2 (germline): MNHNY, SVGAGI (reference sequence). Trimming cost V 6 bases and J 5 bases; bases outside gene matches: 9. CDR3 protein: CASRLGQKLTEAFF. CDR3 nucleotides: TGTGCCAGCAGGCTGGGACAGAAGTTAACTGAAGCTTTCTTT.

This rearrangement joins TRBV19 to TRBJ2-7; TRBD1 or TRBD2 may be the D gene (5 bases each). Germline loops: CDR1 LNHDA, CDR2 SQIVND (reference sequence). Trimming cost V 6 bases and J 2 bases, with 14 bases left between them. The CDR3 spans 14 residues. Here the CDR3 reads CASSPGRPPYEQYF. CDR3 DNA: TGTGCCAGTAGCCCGGGACGCCCTCCCTACGAGCAGTACTTC.

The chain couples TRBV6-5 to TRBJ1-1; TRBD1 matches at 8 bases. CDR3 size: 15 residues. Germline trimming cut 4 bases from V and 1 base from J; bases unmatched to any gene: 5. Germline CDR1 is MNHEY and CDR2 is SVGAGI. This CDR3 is CASSSPTGANTEAFF. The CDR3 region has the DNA TGTGCCAGCAGTTCCCCGACAGGGGCGAACACTGAAGCTTTCTTT.

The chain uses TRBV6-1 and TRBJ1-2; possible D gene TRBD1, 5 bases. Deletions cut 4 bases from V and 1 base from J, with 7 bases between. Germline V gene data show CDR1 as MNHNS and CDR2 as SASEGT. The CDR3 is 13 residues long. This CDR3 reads CASSAQGNYGYTF. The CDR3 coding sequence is TGTGCCAGCAGTGCCCAGGGTAACTATGGCTACACCTTC.

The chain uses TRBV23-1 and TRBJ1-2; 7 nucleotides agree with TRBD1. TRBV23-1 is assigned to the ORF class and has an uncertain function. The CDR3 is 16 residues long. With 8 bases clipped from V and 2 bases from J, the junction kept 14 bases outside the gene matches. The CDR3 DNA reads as TGCGCCAGCTTAACCCTTACGACAGGGAAAAACTATGGCTACACCTTC. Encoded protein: CASLTLTTGKNYGYTF.

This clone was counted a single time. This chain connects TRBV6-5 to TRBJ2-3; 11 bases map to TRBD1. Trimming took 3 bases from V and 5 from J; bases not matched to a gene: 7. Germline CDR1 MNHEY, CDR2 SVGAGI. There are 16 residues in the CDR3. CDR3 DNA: TGTGCCAGCAGTTATCAATCCGGGACAGGGGGAGATACGCAGTATTTT. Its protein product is CASSYQSGTGGDTQYF.

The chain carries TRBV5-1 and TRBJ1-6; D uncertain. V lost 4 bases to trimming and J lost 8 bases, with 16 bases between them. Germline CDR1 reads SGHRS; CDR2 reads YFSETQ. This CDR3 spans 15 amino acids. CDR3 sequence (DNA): TGCGCCAGCAGCCAGCAGCGGGGTCGGTATTCACCCCTCCACTTT. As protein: CASSQQRGRYSPLHF.

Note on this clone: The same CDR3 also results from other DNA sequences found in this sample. CDR3: CASSPDRGREKLFF. CDR3 in DNA: TGTGCCAGCAGTCCCGACAGGGGTCGGGAAAAACTGTTTTTT. The chain recombines TRBV2 with TRBJ1-4, with 8 nucleotides matching TRBD1. Trimming removed 5 bases from V and 8 bases from J; junction bases left unmatched: 7. The CDR3 has 14 residues. Per the germline V gene, CDR1 is SNHLY and CDR2 is FYNNEI.

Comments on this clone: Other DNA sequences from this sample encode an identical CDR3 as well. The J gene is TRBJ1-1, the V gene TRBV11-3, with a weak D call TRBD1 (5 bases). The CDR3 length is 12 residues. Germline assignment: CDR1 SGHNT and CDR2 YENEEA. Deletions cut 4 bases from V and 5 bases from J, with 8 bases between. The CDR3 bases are TGTGCCAGCAGCTCCCAGGGAACTGAAGCTTTCTTT. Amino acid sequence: CASSSQGTEAFF.

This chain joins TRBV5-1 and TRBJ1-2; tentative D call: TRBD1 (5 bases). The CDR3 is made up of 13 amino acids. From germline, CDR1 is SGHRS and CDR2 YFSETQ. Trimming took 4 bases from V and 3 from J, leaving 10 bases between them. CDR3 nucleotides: TGCGCCAGCAGCGTGCAGGGTGACTATGGCTACACCTTC. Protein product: CASSVQGDYGYTF.

CDR3 sequence reads: CASSFTGTSGGAVYEQYF. CDR3 coding DNA: TGCGCCAGCAGCTTCACCGGGACTAGCGGGGGGGCCGTATACGAGCAGTACTTC. The J gene is TRBJ2-7, the V gene TRBV5-1, with 16 bases fitting TRBD2. Looked up from germline, CDR1 is SGHRS and CDR2 is YFSETQ. The length of the CDR3 is 18 residues. The J segment lost 4 bases and the V segment lost 2 bases, leaving 9 bases of the junction unmatched. Variable domain in full (rest from reference TRBV5-1 and TRBJ2-7): KAGVTQTPRYLIKTRGQQVTLSCSPISGHRSVSWYQQTPGQGLQFLFEYFSETQRNKGNFPGRFSGRQFSNSRSEMNVSTLELGDSALYLCASSFTGTSGGAVYEQYFGPGTRLTVT.

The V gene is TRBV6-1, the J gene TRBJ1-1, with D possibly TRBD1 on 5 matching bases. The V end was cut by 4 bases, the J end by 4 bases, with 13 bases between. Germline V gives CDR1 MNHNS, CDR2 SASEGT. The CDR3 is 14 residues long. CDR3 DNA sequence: TGTGCCAGCAGTGTGGAAGGAGGGGTCACTGAAGCTTTCTTT. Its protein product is CASSVEGGVTEAFF.

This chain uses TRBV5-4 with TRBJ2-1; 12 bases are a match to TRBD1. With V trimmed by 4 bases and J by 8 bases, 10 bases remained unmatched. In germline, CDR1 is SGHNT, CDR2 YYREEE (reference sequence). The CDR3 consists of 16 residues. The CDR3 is CASSLGQGAQSHEQFF. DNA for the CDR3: TGTGCCAGCAGCCTGGGACAGGGGGCGCAATCGCATGAGCAGTTCTTC. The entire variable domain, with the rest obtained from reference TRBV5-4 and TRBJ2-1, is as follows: ETGVTQSPTHLIKTRGQQVTLRCSSQSGHNTVSWYQQALGQGPQFIFQYYREEENGRGNFPPRFSGLQFPNYSSELNVNALELDDSALYLCASSLGQGAQSHEQFFGPGTRLTVL.

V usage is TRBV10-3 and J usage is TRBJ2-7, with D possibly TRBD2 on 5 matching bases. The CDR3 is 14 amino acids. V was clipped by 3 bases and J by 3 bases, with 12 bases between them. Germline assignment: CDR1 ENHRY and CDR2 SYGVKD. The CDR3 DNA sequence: TGTGCCATCAGTGACCCGGGCCGGGGCTACGAGCAGTACTTC. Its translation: CAISDPGRGYEQYF.